These 9 T cell receptor beta chains came from one sample sequenced in a study of radiotherapy plus CTLA-4 blockade in lung cancer. Measured with immunoSEQ multiplex PCR; TCRdb has only the in-frame clones, and not every one. The data contain 25,000 to 35,000 clones, 70% to 80% of them singletons. Material: peripheral blood, obtained from a patient treated with radiotherapy plus ipilimumab. All receptors derive from a human donor with non-small cell lung cancer that progressed on radiotherapy plus ipilimumab.

This chain connects TRBV2 to TRBJ2-1; unclear D gene. Between the trimmed V and J ends, which lost 4 bases and 7 bases, there was a span of 11 bases. CDR3 size: 13 residues. The germline gives CDR1 SNHLY, CDR2 FYNNEI. Here the CDR3 DNA reads TGTGCCAGCAGTGCCTACCTAGGAAATGAGCAGTTCTTC. Translating gives CASSAYLGNEQFF. Supplemented by reference TRBV2 and TRBJ2-1, the full variable domain reads EPEVTQTPSHQVTQMGQEVILRCVPISNHLYFYWYRQILGQKVEFLVSFYNNEISEKSEIFDDQFSVERPDGSNFTLKIRSTKLEDSAMYFCASSAYLGNEQFFGPGTRLTVL.

The V call is TRBV19, the J call TRBJ1-2; D is perhaps TRBD1 (6 bases). Trimming cost V 4 bases and J 3 bases, with 18 bases left between them. The germline CDR1 and CDR2 sequences are LNHDA and SQIVND (reference sequence). CDR3 length equals 16 residues. The CDR3 DNA is TGTGCCAGTAGTAGGGCGGGGGGCAGCACTCACTATGGCTACACCTTC. Its translation is CASSRAGGSTHYGYTF. The whole variable domain, filled in from reference TRBV19 and TRBJ1-2, reads DGGITQSPKYLFRKEGQNVTLSCEQNLNHDAMYWYRQDPGQGLRLIYYSQIVNDFQKGDIAEGYSVSREKKESFPLTVTSAQKNPTAFYLCASSRAGGSTHYGYTFGSGTRLTVV.

This clone showed up just a few times. The rearrangement uses TRBV5-1 and TRBJ2-1; 10 bases map to TRBD1. The CDR3 contains 14 residues. Trimming cost V 4 bases and J 9 bases; bases outside gene matches: 7. Germline CDR1 and CDR2: SGHRS and YFSETQ. This CDR3 reads CASSGETGGGEQFF. CDR3 DNA: TGCGCCAGCAGCGGTGAGACAGGGGGCGGTGAGCAGTTCTTC. The whole variable domain, filled in from reference TRBV5-1 and TRBJ2-1, reads KAGVTQTPRYLIKTRGQQVTLSCSPISGHRSVSWYQQTPGQGLQFLFEYFSETQRNKGNFPGRFSGRQFSNSRSEMNVSTLELGDSALYLCASSGETGGGEQFFGPGTRLTVL.

This clone was observed a few times. This chain connects TRBV7-2 to TRBJ1-2; 8 nucleotides line up with TRBD1. This CDR3 has 13 amino acids. Germline V gene lookup returns CDR1 SGHTA and CDR2 FQGNSA. J was trimmed by 6 bases and V by 6 bases; bases with no gene match: 6. The CDR3 reads CASRLQGVDGYTF. CDR3 nucleotides: TGTGCCAGCAGACTACAGGGGGTTGATGGCTACACCTTC. The whole variable domain, filled in from reference TRBV7-2 and TRBJ1-2, reads GAGVSQSPSNKVTEKGKDVELRCDPISGHTALYWYRQSLGQGLEFLIYFQGNSAPDKSGLPSDRFSAERTGGSVSTLTIQRTQQEDSAVYLCASRLQGVDGYTFGSGTRLTVV.

The gene calls are TRBV7-8 and TRBJ1-5; 8 bases line up with TRBD1. Germline lookup yields CDR1 SGHVS and CDR2 FQNEAQ. The CDR3 is 15 residues long. V lost 6 bases and J lost 4; bases outside the gene matches: 8. DNA for the CDR3: TGTGCCAGCAGTCTCAGGACAGGGAATAATCAGCCCCAGCATTTT. It encodes CASSLRTGNNQPQHF.

This clone was observed a single time. The V gene is TRBV6-6, the J gene TRBJ1-2, with D possibly matching TRBD1 (5 bases). V lost 5 bases, J lost 8 bases, and 21 bases lay in between. The CDR3 spans 15 residues. Looked up from germline, CDR1 is MNHNY and CDR2 is SVGAGI (reference sequence). The CDR3 protein is CASSPGTSSIWGYTF. The CDR3 bases are TGTGCCAGCAGTCCCGGGACGTCTTCCATCTGGGGCTACACCTTC.

V and J are TRBV7-3 and TRBJ2-7, with D possibly being TRBD1 (6 bases). V dropped 5 bases and J dropped 1 base, with 15 bases sitting between them. This CDR3 contains 15 residues. Looked up from germline, CDR1 is SGHTA and CDR2 is FQGTGA. The DNA of the CDR3 is TGTGCCAGCAGCCCAGGGGCCGCTCCTTCCTACGAGCAGTACTTC. It codes for CASSPGAAPSYEQYF.

The genes are TRBV4-1 and TRBJ2-3; no reliable D call. CDR1 MGHRA and CDR2 YSYEKL come from the germline V gene. This CDR3 has 17 residues. The ends were cut back, 3 bases at V and 3 bases at J, with 19 bases in the middle. The CDR3 loop reads CASSHPPSGVGTDTQYF. CDR3 DNA: TGCGCCAGCAGCCATCCCCCTAGTGGGGTCGGGACAGATACGCAGTATTTT.

The rearrangement links TRBV4-2 to TRBJ1-1; D remains ambiguous. Germline values: CDR1 LGHNA, CDR2 YNFKEQ. The CDR3 loop spans 12 amino acids. V lost 5 bases to trimming and J lost 1 base, with 5 bases between them. CDR3 amino acids: CASSLGNTEAFF. As DNA, the CDR3 is TGTGCCAGCAGCTTGGGGAACACTGAAGCTTTCTTT.